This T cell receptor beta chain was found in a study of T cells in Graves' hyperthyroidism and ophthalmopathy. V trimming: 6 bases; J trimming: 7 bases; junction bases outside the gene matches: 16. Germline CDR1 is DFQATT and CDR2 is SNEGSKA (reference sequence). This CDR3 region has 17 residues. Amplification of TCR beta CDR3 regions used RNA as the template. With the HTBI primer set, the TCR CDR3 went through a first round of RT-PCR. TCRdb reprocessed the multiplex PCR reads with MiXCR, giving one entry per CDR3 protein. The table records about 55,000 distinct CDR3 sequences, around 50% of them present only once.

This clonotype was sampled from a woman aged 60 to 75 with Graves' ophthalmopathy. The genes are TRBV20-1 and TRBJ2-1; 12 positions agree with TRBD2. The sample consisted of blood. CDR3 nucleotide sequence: TGCAGTGCCCCCCTGAGCTCTAGCGGGAGGGGAGGGAATGAGCAGTTCTTC. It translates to CSAPLSSSGRGGNEQFF.